The present TCR beta chain was sequenced within a study of T-cell memory formation after mild COVID-19. This clonotype is labeled medium-sized. It was 5'RACE with constant-segment primers that produced the TCR alpha and TCR beta cDNA libraries, which carried sample barcodes and UMIs. A single record per CDR3 protein comes from TCRdb applying MiXCR to the 5' RACE reads. The profile covers about 4,300 distinct CDR3 sequences, with around 17% appearing a single time and 2% to 2.5% taken by the ten largest. Germline-derived CDR1 and CDR2 are DFQATT and SNEGSKA (reference sequence). CDR3 size: 11 residues. Trimming removed 5 bases from V and 5 bases from J, with 7 bases in between.

The source is an adult who had mild COVID-19 (a few samples of this study predate the infection). Cell type and time point are not known. The chain joins TRBV20-1 to TRBJ1-5, with unresolved D. The sequenced sample consisted of PBMCs or a T cell subset sorted from them (not recorded which). The CDR3 reads CSADRDQPQHF. The DNA for the CDR3 is TGCAGTGCTGACCGTGATCAGCCCCAGCATTTT.